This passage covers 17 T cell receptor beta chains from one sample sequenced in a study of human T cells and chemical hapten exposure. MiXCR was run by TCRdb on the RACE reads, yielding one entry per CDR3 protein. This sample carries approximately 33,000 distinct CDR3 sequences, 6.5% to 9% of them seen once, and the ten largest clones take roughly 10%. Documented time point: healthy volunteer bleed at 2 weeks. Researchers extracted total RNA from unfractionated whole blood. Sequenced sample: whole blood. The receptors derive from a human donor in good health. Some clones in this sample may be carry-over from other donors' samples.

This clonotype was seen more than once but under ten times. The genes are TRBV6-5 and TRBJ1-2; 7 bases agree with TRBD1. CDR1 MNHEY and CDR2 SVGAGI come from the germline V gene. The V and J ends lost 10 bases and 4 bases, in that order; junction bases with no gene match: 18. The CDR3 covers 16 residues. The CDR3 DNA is TGTGCCACCGCCGACCAGGGGGTCGGGGGTCTCTATGGCTACACCTTC. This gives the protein CATADQGVGGLYGYTF.

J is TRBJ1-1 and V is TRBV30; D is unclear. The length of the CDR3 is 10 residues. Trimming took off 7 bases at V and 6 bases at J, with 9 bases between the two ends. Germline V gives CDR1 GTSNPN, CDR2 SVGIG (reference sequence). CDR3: CAFRGAEAFF. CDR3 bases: TGTGCCTTCCGCGGGGCTGAAGCTTTCTTT. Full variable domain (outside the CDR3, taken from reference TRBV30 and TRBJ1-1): SQTIHQWPATLVQPVGSPLSLECTVEGTSNPNLYWYRQAAGRGLQLLFYSVGIGQISSEVPQNLSASRPQDRQFILSSKKLLLSDSGFYLCAFRGAEAFFGQGTRLTVV.

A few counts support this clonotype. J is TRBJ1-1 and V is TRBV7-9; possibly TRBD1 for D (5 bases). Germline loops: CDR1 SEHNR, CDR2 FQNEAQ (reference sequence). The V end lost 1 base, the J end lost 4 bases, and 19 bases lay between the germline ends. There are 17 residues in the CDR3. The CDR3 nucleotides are TGTGCCAGCAGCTTAGACCGTCTCAGGGTTATTAGCACTGAAGCTTTCTTT. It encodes CASSLDRLRVISTEAFF.

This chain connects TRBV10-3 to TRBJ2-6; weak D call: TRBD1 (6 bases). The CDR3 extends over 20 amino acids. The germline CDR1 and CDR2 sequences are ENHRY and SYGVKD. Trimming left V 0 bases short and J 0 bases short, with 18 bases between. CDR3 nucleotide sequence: TGTGCCATCAGTGAGTCCACCTCACAGGGTGCAAGCTCTGGGGCCAACGTCCTGACTTTC. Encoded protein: CAISESTSQGASSGANVLTF.

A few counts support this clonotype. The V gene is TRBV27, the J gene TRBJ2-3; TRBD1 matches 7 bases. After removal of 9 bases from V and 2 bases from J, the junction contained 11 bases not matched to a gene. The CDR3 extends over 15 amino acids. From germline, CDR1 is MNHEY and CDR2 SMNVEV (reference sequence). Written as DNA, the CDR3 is TGTGCCAGTTCTCAACAGGGGACCATCACAGATACGCAGTATTTT. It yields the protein CASSQQGTITDTQYF.

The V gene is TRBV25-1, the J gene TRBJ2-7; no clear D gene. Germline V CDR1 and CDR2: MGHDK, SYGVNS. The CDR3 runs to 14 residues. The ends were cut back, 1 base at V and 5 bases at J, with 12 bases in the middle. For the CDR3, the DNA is TGTGCCAGCAGTGAATCGGGCAGAAACCACGAGCAGTACTTC. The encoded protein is CASSESGRNHEQYF.

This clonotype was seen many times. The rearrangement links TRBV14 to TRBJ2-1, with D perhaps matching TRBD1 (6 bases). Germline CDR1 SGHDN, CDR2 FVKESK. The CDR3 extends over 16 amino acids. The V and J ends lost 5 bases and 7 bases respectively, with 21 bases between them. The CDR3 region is CASSAIGGYSGNEQFF. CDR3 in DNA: TGTGCCAGCAGCGCTATTGGGGGCTACTCTGGGAATGAGCAGTTCTTC.

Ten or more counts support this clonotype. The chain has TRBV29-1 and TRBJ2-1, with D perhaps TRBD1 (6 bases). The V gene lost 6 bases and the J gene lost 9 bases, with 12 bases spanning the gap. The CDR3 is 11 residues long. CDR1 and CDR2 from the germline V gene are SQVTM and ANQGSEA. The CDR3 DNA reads TGCAGCGTGGCCAGGGGAAGTGAGCAGTTCTTC. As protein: CSVARGSEQFF.

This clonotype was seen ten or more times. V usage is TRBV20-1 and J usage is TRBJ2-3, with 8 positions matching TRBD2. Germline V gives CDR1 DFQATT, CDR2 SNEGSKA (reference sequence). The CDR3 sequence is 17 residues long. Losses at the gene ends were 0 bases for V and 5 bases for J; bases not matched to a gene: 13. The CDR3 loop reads CSARDRTGGRGVDTQYF. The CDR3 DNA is TGCAGTGCTAGAGATCGTACGGGGGGGCGTGGTGTAGATACGCAGTATTTT.

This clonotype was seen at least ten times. CDR3 DNA sequence: TGTGCCAGCAGCCAAGACAGTTATTATGGCTACACCTTC. This sequence encodes CASSQDSYYGYTF. The J gene is TRBJ1-2, the V gene TRBV14; D gene unclear. The V gene lost 0 bases and the J gene lost 5 bases, with 7 bases spanning the gap. CDR1 SGHDN and CDR2 FVKESK come from the germline V gene. There are 13 residues in the CDR3.

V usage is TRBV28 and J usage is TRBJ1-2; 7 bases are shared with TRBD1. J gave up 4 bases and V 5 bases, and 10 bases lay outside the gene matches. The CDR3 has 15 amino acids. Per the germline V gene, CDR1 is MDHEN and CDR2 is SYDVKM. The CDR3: CASSLRSRDSYGYTF. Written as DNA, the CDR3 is TGTGCCAGCAGTCTCCGGTCGAGGGACAGCTATGGCTACACCTTC.

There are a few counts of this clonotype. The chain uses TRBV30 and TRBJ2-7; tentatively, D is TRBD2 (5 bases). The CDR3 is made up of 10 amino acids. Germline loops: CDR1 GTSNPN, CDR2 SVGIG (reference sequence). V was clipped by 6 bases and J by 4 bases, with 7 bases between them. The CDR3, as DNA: TGTGCCTGTCGGGGATACGAGCAGTACTTC. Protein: CACRGYEQYF.

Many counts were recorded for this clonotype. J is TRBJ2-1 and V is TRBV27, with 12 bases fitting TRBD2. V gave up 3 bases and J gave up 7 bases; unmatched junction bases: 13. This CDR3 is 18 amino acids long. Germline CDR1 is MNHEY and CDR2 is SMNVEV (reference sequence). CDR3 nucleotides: TGTGCCAGCAGTTTGGTCCTAGCGGGAGGGCCGTGGGGAAATGAGCAGTTCTTC. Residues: CASSLVLAGGPWGNEQFF.

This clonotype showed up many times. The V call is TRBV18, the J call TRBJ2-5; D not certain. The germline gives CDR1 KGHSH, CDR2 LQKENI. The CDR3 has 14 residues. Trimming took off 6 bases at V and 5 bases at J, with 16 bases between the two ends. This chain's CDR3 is CASSPQRGEETQYF. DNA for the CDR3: TGTGCCAGCTCCCCCCAACGCGGCGAGGAGACCCAGTACTTC.

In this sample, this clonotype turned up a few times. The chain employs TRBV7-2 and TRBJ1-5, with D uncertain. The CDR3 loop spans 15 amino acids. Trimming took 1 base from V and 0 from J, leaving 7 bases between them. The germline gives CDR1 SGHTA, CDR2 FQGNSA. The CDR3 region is CASSLDQLSNQPQHF. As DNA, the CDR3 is TGTGCCAGCAGCTTAGACCAGCTTAGCAATCAGCCCCAGCATTTT.

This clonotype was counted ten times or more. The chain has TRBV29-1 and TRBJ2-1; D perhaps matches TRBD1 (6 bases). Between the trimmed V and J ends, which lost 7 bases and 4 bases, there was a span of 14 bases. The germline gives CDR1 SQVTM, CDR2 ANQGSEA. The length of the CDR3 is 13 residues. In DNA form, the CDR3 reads TGCAGCGCCTCCGGGACAACTTACAATGAGCAGTTCTTC. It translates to CSASGTTYNEQFF.

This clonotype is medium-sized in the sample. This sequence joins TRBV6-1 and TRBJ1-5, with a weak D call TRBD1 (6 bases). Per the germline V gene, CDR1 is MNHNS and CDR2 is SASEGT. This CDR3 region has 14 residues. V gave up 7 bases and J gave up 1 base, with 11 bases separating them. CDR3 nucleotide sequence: TGTGCCAGCAACCCCACAGGGAGCAATCAGCCCCAGCATTTT. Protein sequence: CASNPTGSNQPQHF.